This record covers a single TCR beta chain. This sample was included in a study of blood T cell repertoires in COVID-19. Turning to the study itself: Samples came from the United States, Italy and Spain, spanning acute and convalescent COVID-19. PBMCs, B-cell-depleted T cells, or T cells provided the cDNA or gDNA that made up the material.

The germline V gene has CDR1 SGDLS and CDR2 YYNGEE. The CDR3 extends over 14 amino acids. With 4 bases clipped from V and 4 bases from J, the junction kept 6 bases outside the gene matches. Profiling relied on immunoSEQ multiplex PCR, and the TCRdb table lists in-frame clones only, not all of them. Of roughly 270,000 clones listed, roughly 85% are singletons. In terms of age and location, participants ranged from about 18 to 95 years and lived in fewer than 30 US areas. Either two negative PCRs, clearance, or symptom resolution qualified Cohort 3 donors as recovered. This receptor was taken from a woman in her 50s who had recovered from COVID-19. The sample consisted of PBMCs or T cells enriched from blood (not recorded which). V gene TRBV9 combines with J gene TRBJ1-1, with 8 positions matching TRBD1. The chain's CDR3 is CASSTQGAGTEAFF. CDR3 nucleotides: TGTGCCAGCAGCACCCAGGGGGCAGGCACTGAAGCTTTCTTT. The complete variable domain, with remaining parts taken from reference TRBV9 and TRBJ1-1, reads DSGVTQTPKHLITATGQRVTLRCSPRSGDLSVYWYQQSLDQGLQFLIQYYNGEERAKGNILERFSAQQFPDLHSELNLSSLELGDSALYFCASSTQGAGTEAFFGQGTRLTVV.